These 23 T cell receptor beta chains originate from one sample sequenced in a study of blood T cell repertoires in COVID-19. Repertoires were generated with immunoSEQ multiplex PCR, while TCRdb's copy carries only in-frame clones and drops some. The sample comprises some 200,000 clones, about 85% of which are singletons, and 20% to 25% rests with the top ten. Sequencing input: peripheral blood. The source is a man between 60 and 75 years old with active or convalescent COVID-19.

CDR3: CACFNGDTQYF. The CDR3 DNA reads TGTGCGTGCTTTAACGGGGATACGCAGTATTTT. V is TRBV6-5 and J is TRBJ2-3; D call uncertain. The CDR3 contains 11 residues. Germline CDR1 reads MNHEY; CDR2 reads SVGAGI.

This CDR3 is CASSTGTTEKEQYF. Here the CDR3 DNA reads TGTGCCAGCAGCACCGGGACAACTGAGAAGGAGCAGTACTTC. The chain links TRBV5-4 to TRBJ2-7; D is possibly TRBD1 (6 bases). Germline V gives CDR1 SGHNT, CDR2 YYREEE (reference sequence). Trimming shortened V by 4 bases and J by 7 bases, and 18 bases separated the two germline ends. The length of the CDR3 is 14 residues.

This chain connects TRBV10-2 to TRBJ1-6, with D possibly TRBD1 on 5 matching bases. CDR3 length equals 19 residues. V was pared by 5 bases and J by 0 bases, with 20 bases between. Looked up from germline, CDR1 is WSHSY and CDR2 is SAAADI. The CDR3, as DNA: TGCGCCAGCAGTTATCTATCGGGGGATAGCAGCTCCTATAATTCACCCCTCCACTTT. Translation gives CASSYLSGDSSSYNSPLHF.

The V gene is TRBV9, the J gene TRBJ1-4, with a possible D match to TRBD1 (6 bases). V lost 0 bases, J lost 0 bases, and 18 bases lay in between. Germline CDR1 SGDLS, CDR2 YYNGEE. The CDR3 has 19 amino acids. The CDR3 DNA sequence: TGTGCCAGCAGCGTAGACCAGACAGGCGGACTTGCAACTAATGAAAAACTGTTTTTT. Translated: CASSVDQTGGLATNEKLFF.

The V gene is TRBV7-6, the J gene TRBJ2-5; 10 bases map to TRBD2. In germline, CDR1 is SGHVS, CDR2 FNYEAQ. V trimming: 2 bases; J trimming: 7 bases; junction bases outside the gene matches: 10. The length of the CDR3 is 16 residues. The CDR3 region is CASSLYTSGAPGTQYF. DNA of the CDR3: TGTGCCAGCAGCTTATACACTAGCGGGGCCCCGGGGACCCAGTACTTC.

This chain links TRBV6-4 with TRBJ1-2; no reliable D call. CDR3 size: 11 residues. Trimming removed 5 bases at V and 4 bases at J, with 5 bases between. CDR1 and CDR2 from the germline V gene are MRHNA and SNTAGT. The chain's CDR3 is CASSSGYGYTF. CDR3 bases: TGTGCCAGCAGTTCAGGCTATGGCTACACCTTC.

The chain uses TRBV6-5 and TRBJ1-2; 7 bases are shared with TRBD1. The CDR3 consists of 15 residues. V lost 4 bases to trimming and J lost 0 bases; unmatched junction nucleotides: 5. Germline V gene sequence: CDR1 MNHEY, CDR2 SVGAGI. The chain's CDR3 is CASSSGTATNYGYTF. The CDR3 nucleotides read TGTGCCAGCAGTTCTGGGACAGCCACTAACTATGGCTACACCTTC.

The chain is built from TRBV6-5 and TRBJ1-2, with 7 bases fitting TRBD1. Germline V gene data show CDR1 as MNHEY and CDR2 as SVGAGI. This CDR3 has 14 amino acids. V was clipped by 3 bases and J by 5 bases; unmatched bases: 6. This CDR3 reads CASSYYPGGYGYTF. The CDR3 DNA reads as TGTGCCAGCAGTTATTATCCAGGGGGTTATGGCTACACCTTC.

The V call is TRBV6-1, the J call TRBJ1-2; 10 positions agree with TRBD1. The CDR3 totals 16 residues. Germline CDR1 reads MNHNS; CDR2 reads SASEGT. After removal of 4 bases from V and 4 bases from J, the junction contained 9 bases not matched to a gene. The CDR3 DNA reads as TGTGCCAGCAGTGCCCGACAGGGGGCTCGTGGCTATGGCTACACCTTC. It yields the protein CASSARQGARGYGYTF.

The chain has TRBV3-1 (or the pseudogene TRBV3-2) and TRBJ2-2, with TRBD2 identical over 8 bases. The germline V gene encodes CDR1 LGHDT and CDR2 YNNKEL (reference sequence). V shed 3 bases and J 12 bases; nucleotides not matched to a gene: 15. This CDR3 is built from 16 residues. CDR3 sequence reads: CASSHSGLALTLKLFF. The CDR3 region has the DNA TGTGCCAGCAGCCATTCTGGACTAGCACTCACTTTAAAGCTGTTTTTT.

This chain joins TRBV5-1 and TRBJ1-2, with 7 bases matching TRBD1. Trimming removed 4 bases from V and 0 bases from J; junction bases left unmatched: 6. The germline gives CDR1 SGHRS, CDR2 YFSETQ. This CDR3 is built from 15 residues. In DNA, the CDR3 is TGCGCCAGCAGCCCGGGACAGTCAACTAACTATGGCTACACCTTC. Translation: CASSPGQSTNYGYTF. The full variable domain, completed using reference TRBV5-1 and TRBJ1-2, is KAGVTQTPRYLIKTRGQQVTLSCSPISGHRSVSWYQQTPGQGLQFLFEYFSETQRNKGNFPGRFSGRQFSNSRSEMNVSTLELGDSALYLCASSPGQSTNYGYTFGSGTRLTVV.

The chain is built from TRBV5-1 and TRBJ1-1; 7 bases agree with TRBD1. This CDR3 comprises 14 residues. Germline-derived CDR1 and CDR2 are SGHRS and YFSETQ. J was trimmed by 2 bases and V by 4 bases; bases with no gene match: 5. CDR3 DNA sequence: TGCGCCAGCAGCCCGGACAGGCCAAACACTGAAGCTTTCTTT. Translation: CASSPDRPNTEAFF.

This clone was observed a single time. The J gene is TRBJ2-1, the V gene TRBV5-1; D ambiguous. CDR1 SGHRS and CDR2 YFSETQ come from the germline V gene. The CDR3 covers 13 residues. With 4 bases removed from V and 7 bases from J, the gap between germline ends came to 12 bases. DNA for the CDR3: TGCGCCAGCAGCATACAACCTAGTAATGAGCAGTTCTTC. Protein: CASSIQPSNEQFF.

CDR3 bases: TGTGCCAGCAGCGTAGGGGGGGTGGCTGGAAACACCATATATTTT. This sequence encodes CASSVGGVAGNTIYF. The chain couples TRBV9 to TRBJ1-3; D might be TRBD1 (5 bases). CDR1 is SGDLS and CDR2 is YYNGEE in the germline V gene. The CDR3 is 15 amino acids. V was trimmed by 0 bases and J by 2 bases, leaving 9 bases between them.

For the CDR3, the DNA is TGCGCCAGCAGCTCCAATCCGGTCACAGATACGCAGTATTTT. Translating gives CASSSNPVTDTQYF. The rearrangement links TRBV5-1 to TRBJ2-3; D remains ambiguous. In germline, CDR1 is SGHRS, CDR2 YFSETQ. The CDR3 extends over 14 amino acids. V was trimmed by 3 bases and J by 2 bases, leaving 10 bases between them.

The chain joins TRBV7-9 to TRBJ1-3; D is perhaps TRBD1 (5 bases). V lost 4 bases, J lost 4 bases, and 20 bases lay in between. Germline CDR1 reads SEHNR; CDR2 reads FQNEAQ (reference sequence). The CDR3 has 17 residues. The chain's CDR3 is CASSYATTGLPGNTIYF. The CDR3 coding sequence is TGTGCCAGCAGCTACGCAACTACAGGACTACCGGGAAACACCATATATTTT.

The V call is TRBV3-1 (or the pseudogene TRBV3-2), the J call TRBJ2-7; TRBD1 matches at 9 bases. Trimming cost V 0 bases and J 11 bases; bases outside gene matches: 8. Germline lookup yields CDR1 LGHDT and CDR2 YNNKEL (reference sequence). The CDR3 covers 14 residues. The CDR3 loop reads CASSQEGTGGGEYF. CDR3 nucleotides: TGTGCCAGCAGCCAAGAGGGAACAGGGGGCGGAGAGTACTTC.

This clone was found once. This rearrangement joins TRBV5-1 to TRBJ1-5; TRBD1 matches at 7 bases. CDR1 SGHRS and CDR2 YFSETQ come from the germline V gene. This CDR3 has 16 amino acids. After removal of 4 bases from V and 6 bases from J, the junction contained 13 bases not matched to a gene. The CDR3 coding sequence is TGCGCCAGCAGCGAAGGGACAGATCCCCAGGTTCAGCCCCAGCATTTT. Protein: CASSEGTDPQVQPQHF.

This clone was counted once. J is TRBJ2-2 and V is TRBV19, with 14 bases matching TRBD2. CDR3 length equals 16 residues. The germline V gene encodes CDR1 LNHDA and CDR2 SQIVND (reference sequence). The V gene end was trimmed by 6 bases and the J gene end by 3 bases; junction bases not matched to a gene: 3. The CDR3 coding sequence is TGTGCCAGTAGCCTGGGACTAGCGGGAGACACCGGGGAGCTGTTTTTT. Translating gives CASSLGLAGDTGELFF.

The V call is TRBV21-1, the J call TRBJ1-5; TRBD1 was called by the table and not checked on the DNA. TRBV21-1 corresponds to a pseudogene. This CDR3 contains 14 residues. Here the CDR3 DNA reads TGTGCCAGCAGCAAGACAGGGGGAGATCAGCCCCAGCATTTT. This gives the protein CASSKTGGDQPQHF.

About this clone: This specimen includes other DNA sequences encoding the same CDR3. The genes are TRBV12-3 or TRBV12-4 and TRBJ1-5; D perhaps matches TRBD1 (5 bases). V lost 6 bases to trimming and J lost 7 bases, with 10 bases between them. The CDR3 totals 12 residues. CDR3 in DNA: TGTGCCAGCAGCCTTGGGGGGCAGCCCCAGCATTTT. Residues: CASSLGGQPQHF.

The chain is built from TRBV18 and TRBJ2-1; D perhaps matches TRBD2 (5 bases). The V gene lost 1 base and the J gene lost 5 bases, with 12 bases spanning the gap. From germline, CDR1 is KGHSH and CDR2 LQKENI. CDR3 length: 15 amino acids. CDR3 loop: CASSPRLTQNNEQFF. The CDR3 region has the DNA TGTGCCAGCTCACCACGACTAACTCAGAACAATGAGCAGTTCTTC.

This clone was detected a few times. The chain links TRBV9 to TRBJ2-2; 11 bases line up with TRBD2. This CDR3 comprises 16 residues. The V gene end was trimmed by 4 bases and the J gene end by 6 bases; junction bases not matched to a gene: 8. Germline loops: CDR1 SGDLS, CDR2 YYNGEE. In DNA form, the CDR3 reads TGTGCCAGCAGCCCAAGGACTAGCGGGTCCTCCGGGGAGCTGTTTTTT. Translation gives CASSPRTSGSSGELFF.